This TCR beta chain was sequenced during a study of cytomegalovirus exposure and HLA in healthy donors. The CDR3 spans 16 residues. The germline CDR1 and CDR2 sequences are SGHRS and YFSETQ. Trimming at V came to 0 bases and at J to 3 bases, leaving 9 bases not matched to a gene. 60 Vbeta and 13 Jbeta primers were used in PCR. Here immunoSEQ multiplex PCR was the method, and the copy in TCRdb shows in-frame clones only, minus some. In the table there are under 200,000 clones, approximately 82% of which are singletons. This rearrangement joins TRBV5-1 to TRBJ2-7, with 7 bases lining up with TRBD2. The clonotype was recovered from a male donor in good health and CMV-seronegative. The specimen sequenced was PBMCs. The CDR3 is CASSLGAAGVIYEQYF. The CDR3 DNA reads TGCGCCAGCAGCTTGGGAGCTGCGGGAGTCATCTACGAGCAGTACTTC.